A selection of T cell receptor beta chains follows, all from one sample in a study of blood T cell repertoires in COVID-19. Here immunoSEQ multiplex PCR was the method, and the copy in TCRdb shows in-frame clones only, minus some. The data show some 490,000 clones, with over 75% seen just once and roughly 3.2% held by the top ten. The sequenced material came from peripheral blood. The receptors originated from a human donor in a cohort sampled during active COVID-19. Both conserved end residues are part of each CDR3. The D gene is left open where the match is weak. Clone size is stated in some rows and not others, as once, few, many or a class when expanded.

>-|TRBV12-5|-|TRBJ2-7
CASGRTGIGEQYF
TGTGCTAGTGGTAGAACAGGGATCGGCGAGCAGTACTTC
>-|TRBV18|-|TRBJ1-6
CASSPEGSSYNSPLHF
TGTGCCAGCTCACCTGAGGGCAGCTCCTATAATTCACCCCTCCACTTT
>-|TRBV2|TRBD1|TRBJ2-2
CASSGVGQGNTGELFF
TGTGCCAGCAGTGGTGTGGGACAGGGTAACACCGGGGAGCTGTTTTTT
>-|TRBV19|-|TRBJ1-5
CASSRTGGYSNQPQHF
TGTGCCAGTAGCCGGACGGGAGGGTATAGCAATCAGCCCCAGCATTTT
>-|TRBV9|TRBD2|TRBJ2-1
CASSTTGTSGLREQFF
TGTGCCAGCAGCACAACCGGGACTAGCGGTCTTCGTGAGCAGTTCTTC
>-|TRBV29-1|-|TRBJ2-5
CSVEGGIKETQYF
TGCAGCGTTGAAGGGGGCATTAAAGAGACCCAGTACTTC
>once|TRBV7-2|-|TRBJ2-2
CASSLASPGLLSGELFF
TGTGCCAGCAGCTTAGCGAGCCCAGGGTTGTTATCCGGGGAGCTGTTTTTT
>-|TRBV18|TRBD1|TRBJ1-1
CASSPSIGQGNTEAFF
TGTGCCAGCTCACCGTCGATAGGACAGGGGAACACTGAAGCTTTCTTT
>-|TRBV7-9|-|TRBJ2-3
CASSLWGRASTDTQYF
TGTGCCAGCAGCTTATGGGGCAGGGCTAGCACAGATACGCAGTATTTT
>few|TRBV10-3|-|TRBJ2-3
CAISVEGMLDTQYF
TGTGCCATCAGTGTGGAGGGGATGTTAGATACGCAGTATTTT
>-|TRBV19|TRBD1|TRBJ1-1
CASSRDRGVAFF
TGTGCCAGTAGTAGAGACAGGGGTGTAGCTTTCTTT
>-|TRBV7-6|TRBD1|TRBJ2-5
CASSVGTVQETQYF
TGTGCCAGCAGCGTCGGGACAGTCCAAGAGACCCAGTACTTC
>-|TRBV2|-|TRBJ1-4
CASSGTTGSNEKLFF
TGTGCCAGCAGTGGGACGACAGGTAGTAATGAAAAACTGTTTTTT
>-|TRBV10-3|-|TRBJ1-1
CAISESQGHTEAFF
TGTGCCATCAGTGAGAGCCAGGGGCACACTGAAGCTTTCTTT
>-|TRBV6-2/TRBV6-3|TRBD2|TRBJ2-1
CASSFPETSGRRVLDEQFF
TGTGCCAGCAGTTTCCCCGAGACTAGCGGCAGACGGGTTTTGGATGAGCAGTTCTTC
>-|TRBV18|-|TRBJ2-7
CASSASGLTYEQYF
TGTGCCAGCTCGGCATCGGGATTGACCTACGAGCAGTACTTC
>-|TRBV3-1/TRBV3-2|-|TRBJ1-2
CASSQEGSGEVYGYTF
TGTGCCAGCAGCCAAGAAGGTTCGGGGGAGGTCTATGGCTACACCTTC
>few|TRBV27|-|TRBJ2-7
CASSWSSGGTSYEQYF
TGTGCCAGCAGTTGGAGTAGTGGCGGGACCTCCTACGAGCAGTACTTC
>-|TRBV5-1|-|TRBJ2-7
CASTQGTTYEQYF
TGCGCCAGCACTCAGGGGACTACCTACGAGCAGTACTTC
>few|TRBV7-8|-|TRBJ2-7
CASSLSQGLPDF
TGTGCCAGCAGCCTTTCACAGGGTTTACCTGATTTC
>few|TRBV18|TRBD1|TRBJ2-1
CASSPGTGYYNEQFF
TGTGCCAGCTCACCAGGGACAGGGTACTACAATGAGCAGTTCTTC
>-|TRBV7-3|TRBD2|TRBJ2-7
CASSSGSRMTSGTSEQYF
TGTGCCAGCAGCTCCGGCTCCCGTATGACTAGCGGGACATCCGAGCAGTACTTC
>-|TRBV5-6|TRBD1|TRBJ2-6
CASSFFTGESGANVLTF
TGTGCCAGCAGCTTTTTCACAGGGGAATCTGGGGCCAACGTCCTGACTTTC
>-|TRBV6-1|-|TRBJ1-4
CASSEAGVPEKLFF
TGTGCCAGCAGTGAAGCAGGGGTTCCTGAAAAACTGTTTTTT
>once|TRBV7-2|-|TRBJ2-2
CASSLGGSLSTGELFF
TGTGCCAGCAGCTTAGGCGGCAGCTTATCCACCGGGGAGCTGTTTTTT
>-|TRBV30|-|TRBJ1-5
CAWSPYRAGNQPQHF
TGTGCCTGGAGTCCTTACAGGGCTGGCAATCAGCCCCAGCATTTT
>-|TRBV5-1|TRBD1|TRBJ2-5
CASSLADRGPETQYF
TGCGCCAGCAGCTTGGCCGACAGGGGGCCAGAGACCCAGTACTTC
>-|TRBV23-1|TRBD2|TRBJ2-1
CASSPRDSGGCYNEQFF
TGCGCCAGCAGTCCACGAGATAGCGGGGGCTGTTACAATGAGCAGTTCTTC
>-|TRBV7-9|TRBD1|TRBJ1-5
CASSRGQGSNQPQHF
TGTGCCAGCAGTCGCGGACAGGGAAGCAATCAGCCCCAGCATTTT
>-|TRBV12-3/TRBV12-4|-|TRBJ2-2
CASSNYGELFF
TGTGCCAGCAGTAATTACGGGGAGCTGTTTTTT
>-|TRBV20-1|-|TRBJ1-2
CSASTGGYTF
TGCAGTGCTTCTACGGGTGGCTACACCTTC
>few|TRBV27|-|TRBJ1-2
CASSFGGAAGYTF
TGTGCCAGCAGTTTCGGGGGGGCAGCTGGCTACACCTTC
>-|TRBV2|-|TRBJ2-1
CASRHEGDNEQFF
TGTGCCAGCAGGCACGAGGGGGACAATGAGCAGTTCTTC
>-|TRBV3-1/TRBV3-2|TRBD1|TRBJ1-2
CASSLQGVTYGYTF
TGTGCCAGCAGCCTACAGGGGGTGACCTATGGCTACACCTTC
>-|TRBV4-2|TRBD2|TRBJ2-1
CASSQEGGSVYNEQFF
TGTGCCAGCAGCCAAGAGGGCGGGAGTGTCTACAATGAGCAGTTCTTC
>-|TRBV12-5|TRBD1|TRBJ1-5
CASGPGQAHQPQHF
TGTGCTAGTGGCCCGGGACAGGCCCATCAGCCCCAGCATTTT
>-|TRBV13|-|TRBJ1-2
CASSSWTVIQSGYTF
TGTGCCAGCAGCTCATGGACAGTCATTCAGTCTGGCTACACCTTC
>-|TRBV28|-|TRBJ2-2
CASSSWRGGELFF
TGTGCCAGCAGTTCTTGGCGGGGCGGGGAGCTGTTTTTT
>-|TRBV5-5|TRBD2|TRBJ2-5
CASSLGGRVETQYF
TGTGCCAGCAGCTTAGGCGGGAGGGTCGAGACCCAGTACTTC
>-|TRBV4-2|-|TRBJ2-1
CASSPRQASSYNEQFF
TGTGCCAGCAGTCCTAGACAGGCGAGCTCCTACAATGAGCAGTTCTTC
>-|TRBV7-3|-|TRBJ2-1
CASSLKSSYNEQFF
TGTGCCAGCAGCCTGAAGAGCTCCTACAATGAGCAGTTCTTC
>-|TRBV3-1/TRBV3-2|-|TRBJ1-2
CASSQKGVPGGYTF
TGTGCCAGCAGCCAAAAGGGGGTACCTGGCGGCTACACCTTC
>-|TRBV27|-|TRBJ1-4
CASTAGVGNEKLFF
TGTGCCAGCACAGCAGGGGTTGGTAATGAAAAACTGTTTTTT